This TCR beta chain was documented in a study of cytomegalovirus exposure and HLA in healthy donors. CDR3 length: 18 residues. Unmatched junction bases numbered 10, after V lost 2 bases and J lost 5 bases. Germline-derived CDR1 and CDR2 are MNHEY and SMNVEV (reference sequence). Sequencing was performed with immunoSEQ multiplex PCR; in TCRdb, only in-frame clones are kept and a portion is missing. The sample holds some 140,000 clones, about 86% seen once. This TCR came from a human donor in good health. Sequencing was performed on PBMCs. The J gene is TRBJ2-1, the V gene TRBV27, with 12 bases matching TRBD2. DNA of the CDR3: TGTGCCAGCAGTTTAAGTAGCGCTAGCGGGAGGGTCCACAATGAGCAGTTCTTC. Translated, it gives CASSLSSASGRVHNEQFF.